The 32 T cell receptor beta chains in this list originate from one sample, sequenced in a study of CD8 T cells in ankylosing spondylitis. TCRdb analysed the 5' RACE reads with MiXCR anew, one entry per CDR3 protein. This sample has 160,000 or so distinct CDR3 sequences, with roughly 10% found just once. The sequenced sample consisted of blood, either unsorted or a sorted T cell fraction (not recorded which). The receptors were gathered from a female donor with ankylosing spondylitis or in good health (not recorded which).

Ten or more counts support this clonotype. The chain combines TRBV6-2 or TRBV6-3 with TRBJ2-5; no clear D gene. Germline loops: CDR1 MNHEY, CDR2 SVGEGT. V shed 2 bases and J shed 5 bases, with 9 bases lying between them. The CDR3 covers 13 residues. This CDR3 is CASSYTDGETQYF. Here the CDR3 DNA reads TGTGCCAGCAGTTACACGGACGGGGAGACCCAGTACTTC.

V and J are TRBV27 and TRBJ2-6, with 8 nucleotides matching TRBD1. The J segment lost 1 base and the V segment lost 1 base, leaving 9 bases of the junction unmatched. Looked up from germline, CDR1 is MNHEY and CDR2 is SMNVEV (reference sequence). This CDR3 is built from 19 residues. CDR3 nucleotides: TGTGCCAGCAGTTTATTTCCCCAGGGGGCGTTTTCTGGGGCCAACGTCCTGACTTTC. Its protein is CASSLFPQGAFSGANVLTF.

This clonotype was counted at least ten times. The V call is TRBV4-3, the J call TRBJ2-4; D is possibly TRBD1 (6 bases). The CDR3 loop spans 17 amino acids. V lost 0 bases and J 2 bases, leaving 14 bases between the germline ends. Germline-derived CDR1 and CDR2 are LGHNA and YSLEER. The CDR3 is CASSQDGRGGTKNIQYF. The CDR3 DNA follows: TGCGCCAGCAGCCAAGATGGAAGAGGGGGAACCAAAAACATTCAGTACTTC.

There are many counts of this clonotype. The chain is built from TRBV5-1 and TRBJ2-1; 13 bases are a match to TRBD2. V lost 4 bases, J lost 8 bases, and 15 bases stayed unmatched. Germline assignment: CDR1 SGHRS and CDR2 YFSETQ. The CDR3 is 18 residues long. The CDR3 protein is CASSPNHGGTSGNHEQFF. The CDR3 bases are TGCGCCAGCAGCCCCAACCATGGGGGGACTAGCGGGAACCATGAGCAGTTCTTC.

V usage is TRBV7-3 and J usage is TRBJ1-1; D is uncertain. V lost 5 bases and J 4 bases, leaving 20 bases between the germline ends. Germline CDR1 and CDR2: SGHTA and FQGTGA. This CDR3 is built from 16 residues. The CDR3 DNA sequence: TGTGCCAGCAGCCCCCACATCGGGGAAGGAAGCACTGAAGCTTTCTTT. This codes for CASSPHIGEGSTEAFF.

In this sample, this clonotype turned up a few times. CDR3 coding DNA: TGCGCCAGCAGCCCTTGGGCGGGCACTGAAGCTTTCTTT. This translates into CASSPWAGTEAFF. J is TRBJ1-1 and V is TRBV4-3; D uncertain. V lost 4 bases, J lost 4 bases, and 10 bases lay in between. The germline CDR1 and CDR2 sequences are LGHNA and YSLEER. The CDR3 is 13 residues long.

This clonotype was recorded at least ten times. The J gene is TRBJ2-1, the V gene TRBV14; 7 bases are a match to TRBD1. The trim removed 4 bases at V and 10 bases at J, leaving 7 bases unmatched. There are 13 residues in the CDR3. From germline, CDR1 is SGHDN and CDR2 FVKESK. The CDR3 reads CASSPLGGGEQFF. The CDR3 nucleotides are TGTGCCAGCAGCCCTCTAGGGGGCGGGGAGCAGTTCTTC. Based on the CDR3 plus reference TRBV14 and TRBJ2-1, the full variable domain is EAGVTQFPSHSVIEKGQTVTLRCDPISGHDNLYWYRRVMGKEIKFLLHFVKESKQDESGMPNNRFLAERTGGTYSTLKVQPAELEDSGVYFCASSPLGGGEQFFGPGTRLTVL.

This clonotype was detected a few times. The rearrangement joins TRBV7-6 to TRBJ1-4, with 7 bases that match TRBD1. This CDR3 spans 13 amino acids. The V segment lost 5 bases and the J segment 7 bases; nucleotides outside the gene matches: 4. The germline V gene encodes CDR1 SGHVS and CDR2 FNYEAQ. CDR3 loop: CASSRGRGEKLFF. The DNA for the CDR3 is TGTGCCAGCAGCAGGGGGCGCGGTGAAAAACTGTTTTTT.

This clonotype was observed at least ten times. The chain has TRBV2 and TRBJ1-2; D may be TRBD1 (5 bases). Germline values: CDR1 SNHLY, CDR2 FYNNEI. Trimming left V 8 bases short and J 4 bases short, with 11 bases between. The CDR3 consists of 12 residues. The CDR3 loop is CASLGTAYGYTF. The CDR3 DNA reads TGTGCCAGCCTCGGGACCGCCTATGGCTACACCTTC.

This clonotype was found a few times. The CDR3 bases are TGCGCCAGCAGCCAAGTTACCGGGCCTCGGGGCTACACCTTC. This sequence encodes CASSQVTGPRGYTF. This rearrangement joins TRBV4-3 to TRBJ1-2; D is unclear. Germline CDR1 is LGHNA and CDR2 is YSLEER. Trimming took 1 base from V and 8 from J, leaving 14 bases between them. This CDR3 is built from 14 residues.

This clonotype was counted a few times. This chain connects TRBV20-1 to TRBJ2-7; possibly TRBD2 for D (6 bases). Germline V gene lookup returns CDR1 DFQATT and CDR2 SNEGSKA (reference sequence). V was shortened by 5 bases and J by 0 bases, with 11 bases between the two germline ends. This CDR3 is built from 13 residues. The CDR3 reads CSASETSSYEQYF. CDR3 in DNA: TGCAGTGCTTCGGAGACTAGCTCCTACGAGCAGTACTTC.

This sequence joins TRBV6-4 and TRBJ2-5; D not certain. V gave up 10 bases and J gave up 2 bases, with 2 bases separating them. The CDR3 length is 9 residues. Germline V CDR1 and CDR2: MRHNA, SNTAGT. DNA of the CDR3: TGTGCCATACAAGAGACCCAGTACTTC. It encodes CAIQETQYF.

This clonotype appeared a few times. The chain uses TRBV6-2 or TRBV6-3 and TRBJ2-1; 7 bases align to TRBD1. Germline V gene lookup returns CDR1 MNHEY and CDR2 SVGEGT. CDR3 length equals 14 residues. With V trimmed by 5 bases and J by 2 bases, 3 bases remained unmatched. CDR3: CASSQTGPYNEQFF. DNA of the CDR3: TGTGCCAGCAGTCAGACAGGGCCCTACAATGAGCAGTTCTTC.

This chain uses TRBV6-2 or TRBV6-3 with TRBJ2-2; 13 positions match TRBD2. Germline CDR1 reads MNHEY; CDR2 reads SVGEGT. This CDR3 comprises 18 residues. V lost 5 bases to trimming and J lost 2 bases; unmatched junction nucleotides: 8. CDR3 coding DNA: TGTGCCAGCAGTCCCGAGGGACTAGCGGGGATAAACACCGGGGAGCTGTTTTTT. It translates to CASSPEGLAGINTGELFF.

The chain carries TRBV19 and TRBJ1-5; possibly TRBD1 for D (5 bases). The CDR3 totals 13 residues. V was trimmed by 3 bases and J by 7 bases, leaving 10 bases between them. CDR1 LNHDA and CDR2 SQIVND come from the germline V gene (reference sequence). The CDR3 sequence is CASSIAGYQPQHF. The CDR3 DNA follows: TGTGCCAGTAGTATTGCAGGGTACCAGCCCCAGCATTTT. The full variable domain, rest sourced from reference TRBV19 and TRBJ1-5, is DGGITQSPKYLFRKEGQNVTLSCEQNLNHDAMYWYRQDPGQGLRLIYYSQIVNDFQKGDIAEGYSVSREKKESFPLTVTSAQKNPTAFYLCASSIAGYQPQHFGDGTRLSIL.

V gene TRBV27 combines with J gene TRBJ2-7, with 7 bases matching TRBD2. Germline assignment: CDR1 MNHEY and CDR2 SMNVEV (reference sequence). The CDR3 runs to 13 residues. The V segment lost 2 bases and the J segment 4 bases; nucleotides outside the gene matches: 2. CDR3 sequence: CASSLRGGYEQYF. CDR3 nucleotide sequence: TGTGCCAGCAGTTTAAGGGGAGGGTACGAGCAGTACTTC.

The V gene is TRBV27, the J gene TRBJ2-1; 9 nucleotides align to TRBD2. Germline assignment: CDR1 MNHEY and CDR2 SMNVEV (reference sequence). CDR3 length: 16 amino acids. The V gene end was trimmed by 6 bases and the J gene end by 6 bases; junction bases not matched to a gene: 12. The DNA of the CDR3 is TGTGCCAGCAGCCCCAGCGGGAGGAGAACACTCAATGAGCAGTTCTTC. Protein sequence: CASSPSGRRTLNEQFF.

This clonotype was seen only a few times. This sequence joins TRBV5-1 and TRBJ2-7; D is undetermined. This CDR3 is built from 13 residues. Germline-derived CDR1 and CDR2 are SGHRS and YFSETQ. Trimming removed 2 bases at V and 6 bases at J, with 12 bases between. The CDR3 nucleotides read TGCGCCAGCAGCTTAGTCAGTTTCGGCGAGCAGTACTTC. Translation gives CASSLVSFGEQYF.

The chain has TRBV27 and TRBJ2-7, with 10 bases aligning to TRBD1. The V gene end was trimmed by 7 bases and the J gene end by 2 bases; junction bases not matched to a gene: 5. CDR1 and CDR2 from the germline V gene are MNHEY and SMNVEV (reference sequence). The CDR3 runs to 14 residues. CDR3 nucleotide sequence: TGTGCCAGCAAGGGCGGACAGGGGGCCTACGAGCAGTACTTC. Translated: CASKGGQGAYEQYF.

Here the CDR3 reads CASSTRTGEDYGYTF. The CDR3 DNA reads as TGTGCCAGCAGTACCCGGACAGGGGAGGACTATGGCTACACCTTC. This chain joins TRBV27 and TRBJ1-2; 9 bases are shared with TRBD1. V was pared by 5 bases and J by 3 bases, with 7 bases of the junction left unmatched. Germline CDR1 is MNHEY and CDR2 is SMNVEV (reference sequence). CDR3 length: 15 residues.

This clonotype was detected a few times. CDR3 nucleotides: TGTGCCAGCAGCTTCCCAACAGATACGCAGTATTTT. Protein: CASSFPTDTQYF. This sequence joins TRBV7-2 and TRBJ2-3; no clear D gene. V gave up 3 bases and J gave up 3 bases, with 4 bases separating them. CDR1 SGHTA and CDR2 FQGNSA come from the germline V gene. The CDR3 length is 12 residues.

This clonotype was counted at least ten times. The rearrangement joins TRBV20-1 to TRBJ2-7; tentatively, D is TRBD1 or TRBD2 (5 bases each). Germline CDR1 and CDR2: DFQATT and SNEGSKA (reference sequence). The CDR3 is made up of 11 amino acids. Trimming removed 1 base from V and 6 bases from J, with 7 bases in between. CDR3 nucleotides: TGCAGTGCTAGAGGGGGGTCCGAGCAGTACTTC. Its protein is CSARGGSEQYF.

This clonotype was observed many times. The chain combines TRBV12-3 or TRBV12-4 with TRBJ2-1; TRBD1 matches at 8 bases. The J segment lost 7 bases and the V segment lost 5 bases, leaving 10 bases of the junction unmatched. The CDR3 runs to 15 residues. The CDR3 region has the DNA TGTGCCAGCAGTCTCCAGGGGGCGAAAGGGAATGAGCAGTTCTTC. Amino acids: CASSLQGAKGNEQFF.

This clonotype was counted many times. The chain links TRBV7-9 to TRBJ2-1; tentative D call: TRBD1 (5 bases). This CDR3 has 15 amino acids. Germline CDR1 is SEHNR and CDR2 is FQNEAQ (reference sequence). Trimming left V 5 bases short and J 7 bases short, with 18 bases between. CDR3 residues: CASSPLGQGRNEQFF. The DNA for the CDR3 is TGTGCCAGCAGCCCCCTAGGGCAGGGTAGGAATGAGCAGTTCTTC.

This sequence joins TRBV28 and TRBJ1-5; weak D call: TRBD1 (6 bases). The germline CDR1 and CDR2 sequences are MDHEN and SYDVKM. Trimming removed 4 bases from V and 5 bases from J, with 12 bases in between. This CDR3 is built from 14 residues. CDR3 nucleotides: TGTGCCAGCAGTTATACAGGGTTTGATCAGCCCCAGCATTTT. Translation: CASSYTGFDQPQHF.

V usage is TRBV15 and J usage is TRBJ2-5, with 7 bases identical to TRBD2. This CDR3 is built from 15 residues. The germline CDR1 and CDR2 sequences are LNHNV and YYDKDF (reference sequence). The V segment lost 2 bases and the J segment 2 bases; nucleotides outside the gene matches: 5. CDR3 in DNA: TGTGCCACCAGCAGATCCCCGGGGGGTCAAGAGACCCAGTACTTC. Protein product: CATSRSPGGQETQYF.

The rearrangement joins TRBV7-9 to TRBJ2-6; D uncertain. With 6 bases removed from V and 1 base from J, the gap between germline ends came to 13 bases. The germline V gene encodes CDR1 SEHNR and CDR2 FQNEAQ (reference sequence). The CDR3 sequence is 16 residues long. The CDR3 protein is CASRPTLLSGANVLTF. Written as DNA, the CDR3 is TGTGCCAGCAGGCCGACACTGCTGTCTGGGGCCAACGTCCTGACTTTC.

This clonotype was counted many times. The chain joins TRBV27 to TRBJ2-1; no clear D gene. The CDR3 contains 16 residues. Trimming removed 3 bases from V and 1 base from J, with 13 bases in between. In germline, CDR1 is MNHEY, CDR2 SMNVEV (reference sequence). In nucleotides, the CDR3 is TGTGCCAGCAGTTTCCTGGGTGTTAGATCCTACAATGAGCAGTTCTTC. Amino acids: CASSFLGVRSYNEQFF.

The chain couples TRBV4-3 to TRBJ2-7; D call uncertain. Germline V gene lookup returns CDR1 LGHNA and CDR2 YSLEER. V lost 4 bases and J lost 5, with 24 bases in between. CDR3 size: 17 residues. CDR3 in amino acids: CASSPTLGFGGLDEQYF. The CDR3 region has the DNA TGCGCCAGCAGCCCCACCCTCGGCTTCGGCGGTTTGGACGAGCAGTACTTC.

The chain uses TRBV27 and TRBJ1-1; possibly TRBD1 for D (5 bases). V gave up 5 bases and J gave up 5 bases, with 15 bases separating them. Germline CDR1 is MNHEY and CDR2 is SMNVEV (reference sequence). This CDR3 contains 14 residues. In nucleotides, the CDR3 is TGTGCCAGCAGTCCGCCGGGGCCGGGGACTGAAGCTTTCTTT. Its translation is CASSPPGPGTEAFF.

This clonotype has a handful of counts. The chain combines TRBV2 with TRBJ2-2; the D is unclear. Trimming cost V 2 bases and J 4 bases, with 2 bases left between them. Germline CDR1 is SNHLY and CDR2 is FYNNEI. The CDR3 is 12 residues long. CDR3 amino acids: CASSEFTGELFF. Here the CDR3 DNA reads TGTGCCAGCAGTGAATTCACCGGGGAGCTGTTTTTT. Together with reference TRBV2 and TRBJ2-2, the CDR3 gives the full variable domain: EPEVTQTPSHQVTQMGQEVILRCVPISNHLYFYWYRQILGQKVEFLVSFYNNEISEKSEIFDDQFSVERPDGSNFTLKIRSTKLEDSAMYFCASSEFTGELFFGEGSRLTVL.

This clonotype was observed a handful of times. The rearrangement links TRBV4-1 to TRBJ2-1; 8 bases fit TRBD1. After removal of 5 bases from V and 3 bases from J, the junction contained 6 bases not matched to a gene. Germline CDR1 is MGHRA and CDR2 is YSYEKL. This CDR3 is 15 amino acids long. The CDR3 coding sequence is TGCGCCAGCAGCTTTACCGGGACAGGCTACAATGAGCAGTTCTTC. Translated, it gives CASSFTGTGYNEQFF.